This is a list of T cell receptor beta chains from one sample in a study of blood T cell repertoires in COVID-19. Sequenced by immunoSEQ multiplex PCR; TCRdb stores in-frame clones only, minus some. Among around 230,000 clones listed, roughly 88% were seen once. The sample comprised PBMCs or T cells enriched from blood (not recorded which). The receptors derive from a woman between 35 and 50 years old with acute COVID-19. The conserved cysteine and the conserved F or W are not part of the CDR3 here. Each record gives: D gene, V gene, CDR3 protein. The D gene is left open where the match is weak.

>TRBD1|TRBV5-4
ASSTNRGGQPQH
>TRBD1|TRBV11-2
ASSKGTGRSRETQY
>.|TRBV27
ASEAGNGGGGQF
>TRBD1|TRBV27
ASSLSIPTGAPYEQY
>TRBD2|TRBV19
ASSTTSGGSYNEQF
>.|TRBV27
ASGPRLWGLNVNQPQH
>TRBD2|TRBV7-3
ASSFPPSGGPVDTQY
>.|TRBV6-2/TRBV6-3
ASSSLRLETVNTEAF
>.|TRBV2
ASSLEKLF
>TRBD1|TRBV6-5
ASTPGGLTEAF
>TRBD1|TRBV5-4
ASSLAPGTGEVLH
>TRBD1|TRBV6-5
ASSYRGPGNTIY
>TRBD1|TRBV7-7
ASSPLVGQGARNEQF
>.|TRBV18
ASSHSGDDGYT
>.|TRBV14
ASSQARVPLH
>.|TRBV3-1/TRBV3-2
ASSQDTRPIFYGYT